Following are 19 T cell receptor beta chains from one sample sequenced in a study of OX40 agonist ivuxolimab in advanced cancers. Profiled with immunoSEQ multiplex PCR; TCRdb holds only in-frame clones, not every one. Among 45,000 to 50,000 clones, around 90% were seen once, and the ten largest hold around 6%. The specimen comprised CD4+ or CD8+ T cells sorted from blood, sampled in a trial of the OX40 agonist ivuxolimab. The receptor source for this set is an adult with an advanced solid tumor such as melanoma, head and neck, liver or kidney cancer.

The gene calls are TRBV5-1 and TRBJ2-3; 12 positions match TRBD2. In germline, CDR1 is SGHRS, CDR2 YFSETQ. CDR3 length: 18 amino acids. The V segment lost 4 bases and the J segment 3 bases; nucleotides outside the gene matches: 12. The CDR3 loop is CASSMGLAGLAGTDTQYF. The CDR3 nucleotides are TGCGCCAGCAGCATGGGACTAGCGGGCCTCGCGGGGACAGATACGCAGTATTTT.

V usage is TRBV27 and J usage is TRBJ1-4; no clear D gene. The germline V gene has CDR1 MNHEY and CDR2 SMNVEV (reference sequence). The CDR3 is 13 residues long. V lost 6 bases, J lost 8 bases, and 13 bases lay in between. This CDR3 reads CASSVSSGEKLFF. The CDR3 coding sequence is TGTGCCAGCAGCGTGAGCAGTGGGGAAAAACTGTTTTTT.

The J gene is TRBJ2-7, the V gene TRBV14; TRBD2 matches 11 bases. The CDR3 covers 15 residues. J was trimmed by 3 bases and V by 7 bases; bases with no gene match: 8. Germline V CDR1 and CDR2: SGHDN, FVKESK. The CDR3 DNA is TGTGCCAGCACCTCCGGGACTAGCGGCTACTACGAGCAGTACTTC. This sequence encodes CASTSGTSGYYEQYF.

The chain carries TRBV4-1 and TRBJ1-1; D is uncertain. The CDR3 is 15 amino acids. Germline assignment: CDR1 MGHRA and CDR2 YSYEKL. V was trimmed by 1 base and J by 4 bases, leaving 13 bases between them. The CDR3 here is CASSQGPGISTEAFF. In DNA, the CDR3 is TGCGCCAGCAGCCAAGGGCCCGGGATTAGCACTGAAGCTTTCTTT.

The V gene is TRBV27, the J gene TRBJ2-5; D is undetermined. The germline V gene encodes CDR1 MNHEY and CDR2 SMNVEV (reference sequence). CDR3 length equals 13 residues. V gave up 4 bases and J gave up 4 bases, with 10 bases separating them. CDR3 sequence reads: CASSSLGRETQYF. The CDR3 bases are TGTGCCAGCAGTTCCCTCGGCAGAGAGACCCAGTACTTC.

The rearrangement joins TRBV4-2 to TRBJ1-2; D remains unclear. V was shortened by 5 bases and J by 4 bases, with 5 bases between the two germline ends. Germline values: CDR1 LGHNA, CDR2 YNFKEQ. The CDR3 is 11 amino acids. This chain's CDR3 is CASSSGYGYTF. The DNA of the CDR3 is TGTGCCAGCAGCTCCGGCTATGGCTACACCTTC.

V is TRBV28 and J is TRBJ2-2; D gene unclear. CDR1 and CDR2 from the germline V gene are MDHEN and SYDVKM. V lost 3 bases to trimming and J lost 1 base, with 9 bases between them. The CDR3 has 15 amino acids. CDR3 DNA sequence: TGTGCCAGCAGTTTCCGGCCGGGGAACACCGGGGAGCTGTTTTTT. This encodes CASSFRPGNTGELFF.

The J gene is TRBJ1-2, the V gene TRBV7-6, with D uncertain. Between the trimmed V and J ends, which lost 1 base and 1 base, there was a span of 4 bases. Germline V gene data show CDR1 as SGHVS and CDR2 as FNYEAQ. The CDR3 contains 13 residues. The CDR3 here is CASSLGVNYGYTF. The DNA of the CDR3 is TGTGCCAGCAGCTTAGGGGTTAACTATGGCTACACCTTC.

The gene calls are TRBV29-1 and TRBJ2-1; D remains unclear. CDR1 is SQVTM, CDR2 ANQGSEA, per germline. This CDR3 has 9 amino acids. V was trimmed by 8 bases and J by 15 bases, leaving 14 bases between them. The chain's CDR3 is CSIGLSGFF. CDR3 DNA sequence: TGCAGCATAGGCCTTTCTGGGTTCTTC.

V usage is TRBV4-2 and J usage is TRBJ2-1, with a weak D call TRBD2 (6 bases). The germline V and J ends were trimmed by 0 bases and 7 bases, with 16 bases remaining between them. There are 16 residues in the CDR3. Germline V gene lookup returns CDR1 LGHNA and CDR2 YNFKEQ. CDR3 amino acids: CASSQDASGFWNEQFF. The DNA of the CDR3 is TGTGCCAGCAGCCAAGATGCCAGCGGGTTTTGGAATGAGCAGTTCTTC.

This chain links TRBV5-4 with TRBJ2-5; no clear D gene. In germline, CDR1 is SGHNT, CDR2 YYREEE (reference sequence). CDR3 length: 14 residues. Trimming removed 4 bases at V and 2 bases at J, with 12 bases between. The CDR3 region is CASSPRDIQETQYF. The CDR3 nucleotides read TGTGCCAGCAGCCCTAGGGATATTCAAGAGACCCAGTACTTC.

The chain couples TRBV28 to TRBJ2-7, with D perhaps matching TRBD1 (5 bases). The germline gives CDR1 MDHEN, CDR2 SYDVKM. V lost 3 bases and J lost 4, with 10 bases in between. The CDR3 covers 13 residues. The CDR3 sequence: CASSFGQGYEQYF. The CDR3 DNA is TGTGCCAGCAGTTTCGGGCAGGGTTACGAGCAGTACTTC.

This chain joins TRBV2 and TRBJ2-7; 10 positions agree with TRBD1. Germline CDR1 SNHLY, CDR2 FYNNEI. The CDR3 extends over 14 amino acids. The CDR3 DNA is TGTGCGAGAAACAGACAGGGGGCAGGGGGCGAGCAGTACTTC. This translates into CARNRQGAGGEQYF.

V usage is TRBV10-1 and J usage is TRBJ1-2; perhaps TRBD1 as D (5 bases). With 7 bases removed from V and 3 bases from J, the gap between germline ends came to 12 bases. The germline gives CDR1 WNHNN, CDR2 SYGVQD (reference sequence). The CDR3 is 13 amino acids. The CDR3 DNA is TGCGCCAGCATGCAGGGAGACGACTATGGCTACACCTTC. Protein: CASMQGDDYGYTF.

The V call is TRBV6-6, the J call TRBJ2-1; D is perhaps TRBD1 or TRBD2 (5 bases each). Germline CDR1 is MNHNY and CDR2 is SVGAGI (reference sequence). The ends were cut back, 10 bases at V and 9 bases at J, with 22 bases in the middle. The CDR3 covers 14 residues. CDR3 nucleotide sequence: TGTGCCATCTCGACCGGACAAACGAGGGGTGAGCAGTTCTTC. Translation: CAISTGQTRGEQFF.

The CDR3 DNA reads TGTGCCAGCAGCCGGGACGGCGGGGACTATGGCTACACCTTC. Its translation is CASSRDGGDYGYTF. The V call is TRBV5-8, the J call TRBJ1-2; a possible D gene is TRBD1 (5 bases). V was shortened by 4 bases and J by 3 bases, with 13 bases between the two germline ends. The CDR3 runs to 14 residues. Germline assignment: CDR1 SGHTS and CDR2 YDEGEE. Full variable domain (rest looked up from reference TRBV5-8 and TRBJ1-2): EAGVTQSPTHLIKTRGQQATLRCSPISGHTSVYWYQQALGLGLQFLLWYDEGEERNRGNFPPRFSGRQFPNYSSELNVNALELEDSALYLCASSRDGGDYGYTFGSGTRLTVV.

This chain links TRBV19 with TRBJ1-5; perhaps TRBD1 as D (5 bases). Germline-derived CDR1 and CDR2 are LNHDA and SQIVND (reference sequence). V lost 0 bases and J lost 9, with 12 bases in between. The CDR3 is 14 amino acids. CDR3 loop: CASSIEWGYPPQHF. In DNA, the CDR3 is TGTGCCAGTAGTATAGAGTGGGGGTATCCGCCCCAGCATTTT. Full variable domain (missing parts from reference TRBV19 and TRBJ1-5): DGGITQSPKYLFRKEGQNVTLSCEQNLNHDAMYWYRQDPGQGLRLIYYSQIVNDFQKGDIAEGYSVSREKKESFPLTVTSAQKNPTAFYLCASSIEWGYPPQHFGDGTRLSIL.

The genes are TRBV25-1 and TRBJ1-3; TRBD1 is a possible D gene (5 bases). CDR3 size: 16 residues. Germline CDR1 and CDR2: MGHDK and SYGVNS. Trimming took 4 bases from V and 0 from J, leaving 13 bases between them. CDR3 loop: CASSGGSGGSGNTIYF. The CDR3, as DNA: TGTGCCAGCAGTGGAGGCTCGGGGGGCTCTGGAAACACCATATATTTT.

This rearrangement joins TRBV4-3 to TRBJ2-1; D may be TRBD2 (6 bases). The length of the CDR3 is 15 residues. V lost 1 base to trimming and J lost 5 bases, with 12 bases between them. The germline gives CDR1 LGHNA, CDR2 YSLEER. The CDR3 here is CASSQGYGGNNEQFF. The DNA of the CDR3 is TGCGCCAGCAGCCAAGGATACGGGGGAAACAATGAGCAGTTCTTC.